One and the same sample provided the 17 T cell receptor beta chains below, sequenced in a study of CD8 T cells in ankylosing spondylitis. TCRdb re-called the 5' RACE reads with MiXCR, one entry per CDR3 protein. The data contain roughly 260,000 distinct CDR3 sequences, around 18% of them seen just once; the ten biggest clones take up less than 9%. Sequencing was performed on blood, either unsorted or a sorted T cell fraction (not recorded which). The receptor set was obtained from a male donor with ankylosing spondylitis or in good health (not recorded which).

The CDR3 DNA is TGCAGCGTTGCAACGGGGGGCTGGGGCAATCAGCCCCAGCATTTT. Protein product: CSVATGGWGNQPQHF. This sequence joins TRBV29-1 and TRBJ1-5; perhaps TRBD1 as D (6 bases). This CDR3 is 15 amino acids long. V was pared by 4 bases and J by 2 bases, with 15 bases between. Looked up from germline, CDR1 is SQVTM and CDR2 is ANQGSEA.

This clonotype appeared a few times. The V gene is TRBV5-1, the J gene TRBJ1-2, with a possible D match to TRBD1 (5 bases). V lost 0 bases and J lost 6, with 18 bases in between. Per the germline V gene, CDR1 is SGHRS and CDR2 is YFSETQ. This CDR3 has 16 amino acids. Written as DNA, the CDR3 is TGCGCCAGCAGCTTGGAAGGCCCCAGGCAGGGTGATGGCTACACCTTC. It is translated as CASSLEGPRQGDGYTF.

A few counts support this clonotype. This chain connects TRBV29-1 to TRBJ1-1; D is unresolved. Germline V gene data show CDR1 as SQVTM and CDR2 as ANQGSEA. The CDR3 is made up of 12 amino acids. V was cut by 0 bases and J by 3 bases, with 5 bases left in between. The CDR3 DNA follows: TGCAGCGTTGAAGAGGGAGACACTGAAGCTTTCTTT. The encoded protein is CSVEEGDTEAFF.

The rearrangement uses TRBV12-3 or TRBV12-4 and TRBJ1-4; 8 nucleotides line up with TRBD1. With V trimmed by 3 bases and J by 4 bases, 7 bases remained unmatched. The CDR3 loop spans 16 amino acids. Here the CDR3 reads CASSFVQGAFNEKLFF. DNA of the CDR3: TGTGCCAGCAGTTTCGTCCAGGGGGCTTTTAATGAAAAACTGTTTTTT.

This clonotype was seen a handful of times. The rearrangement links TRBV29-1 to TRBJ2-7; 9 positions match TRBD2. J gave up 2 bases and V 3 bases, and 5 bases lay outside the gene matches. This CDR3 comprises 14 residues. Looked up from germline, CDR1 is SQVTM and CDR2 is ANQGSEA. CDR3 DNA: TGCAGCGTTGAGCAAGCGGGGGGCACCTACGAGCAGTACGTC. This gives the protein CSVEQAGGTYEQYV.

V and J are TRBV2 and TRBJ2-2; 7 nucleotides agree with TRBD1. The CDR3 contains 15 residues. CDR1 and CDR2 (germline): SNHLY, FYNNEI. The ends lost 5 bases at V and 0 bases at J; junction bases unmatched: 3. The CDR3 DNA sequence: TGTGCCAGCAGTAGACAGGGCGCGAACACCGGGGAGCTGTTTTTT. Protein sequence: CASSRQGANTGELFF.

The V and J genes are TRBV7-8 and TRBJ2-2; weak D call: TRBD1 (6 bases). Germline V gene sequence: CDR1 SGHVS, CDR2 FQNEAQ. The CDR3 consists of 15 residues. Trimming cost V 3 bases and J 2 bases, with 10 bases left between them. CDR3 DNA: TGTGCCAGCAGCTTTGACAGGTTAAACACCGGGGAGCTGTTTTTT. Its translation is CASSFDRLNTGELFF.

This clonotype has at least ten counts. The V gene is TRBV9, the J gene TRBJ2-2; 7 bases line up with TRBD1. Germline values: CDR1 SGDLS, CDR2 YYNGEE. The CDR3 covers 16 residues. The V and J ends lost 5 bases and 2 bases, in that order; junction bases with no gene match: 9. The CDR3 DNA follows: TGTGCCAGCAGTGACACGGGACAGCGAAACACCGGGGAGCTGTTTTTT. It is translated as CASSDTGQRNTGELFF.

V gene TRBV7-3 combines with J gene TRBJ2-1; no definite D call. V was trimmed by 1 base and J by 7 bases, leaving 17 bases between them. Germline CDR1 and CDR2: SGHTA and FQGTGA. There are 16 residues in the CDR3. CDR3 in amino acids: CASSLNGLTAGNEQFF. The CDR3 coding sequence is TGTGCCAGCAGCTTAAATGGCCTAACGGCTGGGAATGAGCAGTTCTTC.

There are a few counts of this clonotype. V usage is TRBV13 and J usage is TRBJ1-1; 7 positions match TRBD1. The V and J ends lost 0 bases and 5 bases, in that order; junction bases with no gene match: 6. CDR1 is PRHDT and CDR2 is FYEKMQ in the germline V gene (reference sequence). The CDR3 loop spans 15 amino acids. This chain's CDR3 is CASSLGVTGMTEAFF. CDR3 DNA: TGTGCCAGCAGCTTAGGGGTGACAGGGATGACTGAAGCTTTCTTT.

The chain combines TRBV28 with TRBJ2-3; 8 nucleotides line up with TRBD2. V shed 5 bases, J shed 5 bases, and the junction held 9 bases outside the gene matches. Germline V lookup: CDR1 MDHEN, CDR2 SYDVKM. This CDR3 comprises 15 residues. The CDR3 DNA is TGTGCCAGCAGTAGTGGGAGCGGGAGAAGAGATACGCAGTATTTT. Protein sequence: CASSSGSGRRDTQYF.

Only a few counts were recorded for this clonotype. The chain carries TRBV28 and TRBJ2-2; no clear D. CDR3 size: 13 residues. V shed 6 bases and J shed 4 bases, with 9 bases lying between them. Germline V gene lookup returns CDR1 MDHEN and CDR2 SYDVKM. CDR3 DNA: TGTGCCAGCAGGAAGAGTCTCACCGGGGAGCTGTTTTTT. It codes for CASRKSLTGELFF.

Only a few counts were recorded for this clonotype. The V gene is TRBV5-1, the J gene TRBJ1-2; the match to TRBD1 covers 7 bases. The CDR3 is made up of 16 amino acids. Trimming at V came to 4 bases and at J to 4 bases, leaving 13 bases not matched to a gene. Germline V gene data show CDR1 as SGHRS and CDR2 as YFSETQ. The CDR3 region is CASSQGVETGTYGYTF. As DNA, the CDR3 is TGCGCCAGCAGCCAAGGGGTAGAGACAGGGACCTATGGCTACACCTTC.

This clonotype appeared a few times. This chain links TRBV20-1 with TRBJ1-5, with D unresolved. The CDR3 is 15 residues long. The V end lost 0 bases, the J end lost 7 bases, and 16 bases lay between the germline ends. Germline V gene lookup returns CDR1 DFQATT and CDR2 SNEGSKA (reference sequence). The CDR3 is CSARDSVRVHQPQHF. In DNA, the CDR3 is TGCAGTGCTAGAGATTCGGTAAGGGTTCACCAGCCCCAGCATTTT.

The table lists this clonotype with a few counts. The chain recombines TRBV20-1 with TRBJ1-2, with D possibly matching TRBD1 (5 bases). Germline V gene sequence: CDR1 DFQATT, CDR2 SNEGSKA (reference sequence). V was pared by 0 bases and J by 1 base, with 12 bases between. The CDR3 is 15 residues long. The CDR3 reads CSARDSGHYNYGYTF. DNA for the CDR3: TGCAGTGCTAGAGATTCCGGACACTATAACTATGGCTACACCTTC.

This clonotype was picked up a small number of times. The chain couples TRBV7-2 to TRBJ1-1, with 10 bases matching TRBD1. The J segment lost 4 bases and the V segment lost 4 bases, leaving 3 bases of the junction unmatched. This CDR3 comprises 14 residues. Germline V gives CDR1 SGHTA, CDR2 FQGNSA. As DNA, the CDR3 is TGTGCCAGCAGCTGGGGACAGGGGCGCACTGAAGCTTTCTTT. Residues: CASSWGQGRTEAFF.

Regarding this clonotype: A read error may produce the germline difference seen at one junction end. The chain couples TRBV7-8 to TRBJ2-2; D perhaps matches TRBD2 (6 bases). Germline CDR1 and CDR2: SGHVS and FQNEAQ. This CDR3 spans 14 amino acids. The CDR3 nucleotides are TGTGCCAGCAGCGGACTACTTTCGCCCGGGGCGCTGTTTTTT. Translation: CASSGLLSPGALFF.